This TCR beta chain was documented in a study of blood T cell repertoires in COVID-19. Turning to the study itself: Researchers got acute and convalescent COVID-19 samples from the United States, Italy and Spain.

TCRdb's copy holds only in-frame clones and misses some; the assay was immunoSEQ multiplex PCR. The table has over 150,000 clones, roughly 84% seen once; the top ten hold roughly 9.2%. This clonotype originated in an elderly woman with active or convalescent COVID-19. Sequencing was performed on peripheral blood.

The CDR3 coding sequence is TGTGCCTGGAGTAGACAGGGGGCTTCTGGCTACACCTTC. This translates into CAWSRQGASGYTF. J is TRBJ1-2 and V is TRBV30; 10 bases agree with TRBD1. The CDR3 sequence is 13 residues long. V shed 2 bases, J shed 7 bases, and the junction held 4 bases outside the gene matches. Germline-derived CDR1 and CDR2 are GTSNPN and SVGIG (reference sequence).